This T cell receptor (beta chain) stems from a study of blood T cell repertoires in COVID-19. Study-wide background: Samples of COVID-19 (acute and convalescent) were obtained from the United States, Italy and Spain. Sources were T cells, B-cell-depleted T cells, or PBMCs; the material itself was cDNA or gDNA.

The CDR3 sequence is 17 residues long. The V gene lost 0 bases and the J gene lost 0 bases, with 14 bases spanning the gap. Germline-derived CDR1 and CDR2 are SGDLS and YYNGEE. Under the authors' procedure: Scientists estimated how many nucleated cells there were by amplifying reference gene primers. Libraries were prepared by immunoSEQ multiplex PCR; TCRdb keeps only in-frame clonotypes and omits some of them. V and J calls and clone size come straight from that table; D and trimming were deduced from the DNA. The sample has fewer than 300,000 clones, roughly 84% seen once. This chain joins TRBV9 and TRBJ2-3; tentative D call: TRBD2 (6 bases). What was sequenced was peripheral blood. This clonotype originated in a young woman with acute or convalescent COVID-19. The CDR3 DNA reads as TGTGCCAGCAGCGTAGACTGGCTAGCGTATAGCACAGATACGCAGTATTTT. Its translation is CASSVDWLAYSTDTQYF. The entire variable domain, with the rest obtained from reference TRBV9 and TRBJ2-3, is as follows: DSGVTQTPKHLITATGQRVTLRCSPRSGDLSVYWYQQSLDQGLQFLIQYYNGEERAKGNILERFSAQQFPDLHSELNLSSLELGDSALYFCASSVDWLAYSTDTQYFGPGTRLTVL.